These 8 T cell receptor beta chains originate from one sample sequenced in a study of post-analysis software for immune sequencing data. Overall study results and limits: Comparison of patients with controls showed a handful of TRBV segments more frequent in patients, TRBV5-6, TRBV5-1 and TRBV20-1 among them.

Prepared TCR beta cDNA libraries contained unique molecular identifiers. TCRdb re-analysed the PCR reads in MiXCR, keeping a single row per CDR3 protein. Among fewer than 550,000 distinct CDR3 sequences listed, around a third were seen once. These receptors have no known antigen. The sample comprised blood. The receptors were sampled from a girl aged 2-17 years with multiple sclerosis.

This clonotype appeared a few times. The genes are TRBV11-2 and TRBJ2-1; 8 positions agree with TRBD2. The CDR3 is 17 residues long. The germline V gene encodes CDR1 SGHAT and CDR2 FQNNGV. The junction had 7 bases not matched to a gene; V was cut back by 0 bases and J by 3 bases. CDR3 in DNA: TGTGCCAGCAGCTTAGACGGACTAGCCCGAAACTACAATGAGCAGTTCTTC. Residues: CASSLDGLARNYNEQFF.

This clonotype appeared a few times. The V and J genes are TRBV12-3 or TRBV12-4 and TRBJ1-4, with 7 positions matching TRBD1. V shed 0 bases and J 8 bases; nucleotides not matched to a gene: 6. The CDR3 sequence is 15 residues long. The CDR3 nucleotides are TGTGCCAGCAGTTTAGCGGGGACAGCCCAGGAAAAACTGTTTTTT. It yields the protein CASSLAGTAQEKLFF.

This clonotype was counted between two and nine times. CDR3 in DNA: TGCGCCAGCAGCCAGACGATCATTACTCCACGTCCAGATACGCAGTATTTT. This encodes CASSQTIITPRPDTQYF. The V gene is TRBV4-1, the J gene TRBJ2-3; no firm D call. This CDR3 is 17 amino acids long. V was cut by 3 bases and J by 4 bases, with 20 bases left in between. Germline V gene data show CDR1 as MGHRA and CDR2 as YSYEKL.

V and J are TRBV5-1 and TRBJ1-4, with TRBD1 identical over 9 bases. CDR1 is SGHRS, CDR2 YFSETQ, per germline. The CDR3 totals 15 residues. V was pared by 4 bases and J by 7 bases, with 8 bases of the junction left unmatched. CDR3 amino acids: CASSAIQGAGEKLFF. The CDR3 DNA reads as TGCGCCAGCAGCGCAATACAGGGGGCGGGTGAAAAACTGTTTTTT.

Many counts were recorded for this clonotype. This chain joins TRBV6-1 and TRBJ2-5; D not certain. Trimming left V 3 bases short and J 5 bases short, with 10 bases between. The CDR3 is 13 residues long. Germline V gene data show CDR1 as MNHNS and CDR2 as SASEGT. The chain's CDR3 is CASSEVLGETQYF. For the CDR3, the DNA is TGTGCCAGCAGTGAGGTGTTGGGGGAGACCCAGTACTTC.

A word on this clonotype: Sequence at one end of the junction differs from germline and may be a read error. This chain connects TRBV5-8 to TRBJ1-4, with D possibly matching TRBD1 (6 bases). CDR1 is SGHTS, CDR2 YDEGEE, per germline. CDR3 size: 15 residues. CDR3 region: CASSLGGLFNEKRFF. CDR3 nucleotide sequence: TGTGCCAGCAGCTTGGGGGGGCTGTTCAATGAAAAACGGTTTTTT.

V gene TRBV3-1 combines with J gene TRBJ1-1; TRBD1 is a possible D gene (6 bases). Trimming took off 1 base at V and 1 base at J, with 13 bases between the two ends. There are 16 residues in the CDR3. Germline V lookup: CDR1 LGHDT, CDR2 YNNKEL (reference sequence). CDR3: CASSQVLSRGNTEAFF. DNA for the CDR3: TGTGCCAGCAGCCAAGTTCTCTCCAGGGGGAACACTGAAGCTTTCTTT.

Only a few counts were recorded for this clonotype. This sequence joins TRBV18 and TRBJ1-5; possible D gene TRBD1, 6 bases. CDR1 KGHSH and CDR2 LQKENI come from the germline V gene. The CDR3 spans 14 residues. V was cut by 0 bases and J by 7 bases, with 10 bases left in between. The CDR3 bases are TGTGCCAGCTCACCACCGGGGGCGACCCAGCCCCAGCATTTT. Amino acid sequence: CASSPPGATQPQHF.